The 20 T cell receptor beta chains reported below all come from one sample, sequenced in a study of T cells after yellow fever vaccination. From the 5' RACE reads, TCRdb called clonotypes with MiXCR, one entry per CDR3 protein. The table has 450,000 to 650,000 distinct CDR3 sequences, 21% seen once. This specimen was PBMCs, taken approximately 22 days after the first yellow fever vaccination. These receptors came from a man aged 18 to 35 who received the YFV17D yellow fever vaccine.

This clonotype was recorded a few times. The CDR3 loop reads CASNHRDRPSDTQYF. The CDR3 DNA is TGTGCCAGCAACCACCGGGACCGACCATCAGATACGCAGTATTTT. The chain carries TRBV5-4 and TRBJ2-3; tentatively, D is TRBD1 or TRBD2 (5 bases each). Trimming stripped 6 bases from V and 4 bases from J, with 18 bases between. CDR1 and CDR2 (germline): SGHNT, YYREEE (reference sequence). The CDR3 has 15 amino acids. The full variable domain, with the rest looked up from reference TRBV5-4 and TRBJ2-3, is ETGVTQSPTHLIKTRGQQVTLRCSSQSGHNTVSWYQQALGQGPQFIFQYYREEENGRGNFPPRFSGLQFPNYSSELNVNALELDDSALYLCASNHRDRPSDTQYFGPGTRLTVL.

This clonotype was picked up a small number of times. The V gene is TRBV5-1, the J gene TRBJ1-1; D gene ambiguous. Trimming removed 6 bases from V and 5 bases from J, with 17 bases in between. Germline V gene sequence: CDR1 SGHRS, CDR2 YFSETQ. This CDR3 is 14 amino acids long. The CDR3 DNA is TGCGCCAGCATCGAGGGTCCTGCGGGAACTGAAGCTTTCTTT. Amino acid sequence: CASIEGPAGTEAFF.

CDR3 region: CSASKGGVSDEQFF. The CDR3 nucleotides read TGCAGTGCTAGTAAGGGGGGGGTTTCTGATGAGCAGTTCTTC. The gene calls are TRBV20-1 and TRBJ2-1; possibly TRBD2 for D (7 bases). Trimming pared 3 bases from V and 8 bases from J, leaving 17 bases between. Germline values: CDR1 DFQATT, CDR2 SNEGSKA (reference sequence). The CDR3 length is 14 residues.

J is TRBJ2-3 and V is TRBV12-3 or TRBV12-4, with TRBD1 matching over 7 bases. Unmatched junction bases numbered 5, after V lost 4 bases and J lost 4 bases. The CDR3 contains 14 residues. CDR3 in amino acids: CASSSTGRPDTQYF. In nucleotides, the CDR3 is TGTGCCAGCAGTTCGACAGGGCGTCCAGATACGCAGTATTTT.

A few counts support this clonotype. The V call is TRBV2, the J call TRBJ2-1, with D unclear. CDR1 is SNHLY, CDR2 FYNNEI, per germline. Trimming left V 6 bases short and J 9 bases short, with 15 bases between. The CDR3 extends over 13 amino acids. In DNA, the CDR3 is TGTGCCAGCAGCGAAACGGCCCTCGGTGAGCAGTTCTTC. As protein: CASSETALGEQFF.

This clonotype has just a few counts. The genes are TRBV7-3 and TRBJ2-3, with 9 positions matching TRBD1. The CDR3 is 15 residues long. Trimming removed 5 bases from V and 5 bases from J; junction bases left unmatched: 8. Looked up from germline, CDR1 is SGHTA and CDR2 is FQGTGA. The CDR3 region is CASSTSTGGVDTQYF. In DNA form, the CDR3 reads TGTGCCAGCAGCACGTCAACAGGGGGCGTAGATACGCAGTATTTT.

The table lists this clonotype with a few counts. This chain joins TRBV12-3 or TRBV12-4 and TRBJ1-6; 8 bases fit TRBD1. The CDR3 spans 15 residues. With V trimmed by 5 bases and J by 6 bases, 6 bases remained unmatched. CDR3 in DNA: TGTGCCAGCAGTGCAGGGGGCAATACTAATTCACCCCTCCACTTT. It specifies CASSAGGNTNSPLHF.

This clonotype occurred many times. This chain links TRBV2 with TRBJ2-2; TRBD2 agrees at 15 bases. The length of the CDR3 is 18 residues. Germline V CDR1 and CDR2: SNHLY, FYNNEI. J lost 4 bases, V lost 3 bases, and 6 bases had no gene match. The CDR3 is CASSDLGLAGGPTGELFF. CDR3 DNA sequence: TGTGCCAGCAGTGACCTCGGACTAGCGGGGGGGCCCACCGGGGAGCTGTTTTTT.

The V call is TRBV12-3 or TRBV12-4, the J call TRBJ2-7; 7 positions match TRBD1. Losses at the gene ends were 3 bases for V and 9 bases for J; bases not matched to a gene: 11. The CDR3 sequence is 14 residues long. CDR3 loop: CASSFGDTGDVQYV. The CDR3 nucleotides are TGTGCCAGCAGTTTTGGTGACACAGGGGACGTGCAGTACGTC.

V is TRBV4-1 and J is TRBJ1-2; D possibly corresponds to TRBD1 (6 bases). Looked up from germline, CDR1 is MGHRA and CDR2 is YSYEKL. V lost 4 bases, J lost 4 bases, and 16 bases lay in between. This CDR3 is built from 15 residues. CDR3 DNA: TGCGCCAGCAGCCCCGTTCCCGGGACACTCTATGGCTACACCTTC. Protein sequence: CASSPVPGTLYGYTF.

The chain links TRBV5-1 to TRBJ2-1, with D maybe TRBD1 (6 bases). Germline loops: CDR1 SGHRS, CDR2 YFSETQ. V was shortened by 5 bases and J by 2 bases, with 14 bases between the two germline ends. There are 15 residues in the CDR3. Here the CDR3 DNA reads TGCGCCAGCAGGGACCGACAGGTCCCCTACAATGAGCAGTTCTTC. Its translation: CASRDRQVPYNEQFF. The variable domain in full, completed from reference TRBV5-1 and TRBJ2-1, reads KAGVTQTPRYLIKTRGQQVTLSCSPISGHRSVSWYQQTPGQGLQFLFEYFSETQRNKGNFPGRFSGRQFSNSRSEMNVSTLELGDSALYLCASRDRQVPYNEQFFGPGTRLTVL.

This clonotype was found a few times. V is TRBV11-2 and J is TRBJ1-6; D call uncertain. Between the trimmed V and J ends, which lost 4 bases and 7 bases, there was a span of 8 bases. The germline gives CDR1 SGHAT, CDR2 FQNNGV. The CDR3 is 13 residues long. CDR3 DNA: TGTGCCAGCAGCTCTACAGAGAATTCACCCCTCCACTTT. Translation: CASSSTENSPLHF.

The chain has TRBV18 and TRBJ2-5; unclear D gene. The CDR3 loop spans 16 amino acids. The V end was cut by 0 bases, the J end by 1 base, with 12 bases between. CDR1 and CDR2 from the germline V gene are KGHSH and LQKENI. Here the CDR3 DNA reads TGTGCCAGCTCACCACCAGCGTCAGGCCGCCAAGAGACCCAGTACTTC. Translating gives CASSPPASGRQETQYF.

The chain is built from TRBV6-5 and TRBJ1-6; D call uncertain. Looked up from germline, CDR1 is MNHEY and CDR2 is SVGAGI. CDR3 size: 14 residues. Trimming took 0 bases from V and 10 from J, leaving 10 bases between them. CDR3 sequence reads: CASSYSTPRSPLHF. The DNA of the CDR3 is TGTGCCAGCAGTTACTCGACGCCCCGATCACCCCTCCACTTT.

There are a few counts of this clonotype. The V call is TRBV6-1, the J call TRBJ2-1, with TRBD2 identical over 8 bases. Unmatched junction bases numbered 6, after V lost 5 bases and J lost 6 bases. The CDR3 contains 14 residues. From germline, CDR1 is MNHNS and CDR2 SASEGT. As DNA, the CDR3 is TGTGCCAGCAGTAATCGGGGGGGAAGCAATGAGCAGTTCTTC. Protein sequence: CASSNRGGSNEQFF.

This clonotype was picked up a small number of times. The CDR3 protein is CASSVLQQGSSGYTF. The CDR3 bases are TGTGCCAGCAGCGTGCTACAACAGGGTTCTAGTGGCTACACCTTC. The chain joins TRBV9 to TRBJ1-2, with D perhaps TRBD1 (6 bases). This CDR3 contains 15 residues. Germline V lookup: CDR1 SGDLS, CDR2 YYNGEE. V gave up 2 bases and J gave up 7 bases, with 18 bases separating them.

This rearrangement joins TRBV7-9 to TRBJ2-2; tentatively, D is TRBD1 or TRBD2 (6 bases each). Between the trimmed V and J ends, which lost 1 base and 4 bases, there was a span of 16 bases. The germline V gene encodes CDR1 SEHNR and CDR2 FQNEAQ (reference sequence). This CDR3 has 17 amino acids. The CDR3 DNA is TGTGCCAGCAGCTTAGGAAGGGGGGAGCGGACCACCGGGGAGCTGTTTTTT. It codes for CASSLGRGERTTGELFF.

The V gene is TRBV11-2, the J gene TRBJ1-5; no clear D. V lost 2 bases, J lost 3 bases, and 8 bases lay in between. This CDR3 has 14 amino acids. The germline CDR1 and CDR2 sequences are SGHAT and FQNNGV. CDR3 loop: CASSLTASNQPQHF. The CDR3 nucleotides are TGTGCCAGCAGCTTAACAGCCTCCAATCAGCCCCAGCATTTT. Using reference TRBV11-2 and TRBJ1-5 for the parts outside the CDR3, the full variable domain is EAGVAQSPRYKIIEKRQSVAFWCNPISGHATLYWYQQILGQGPKLLIQFQNNGVVDDSQLPKDRFSAERLKGVDSTLKIQPAKLEDSAVYLCASSLTASNQPQHFGDGTRLSIL.

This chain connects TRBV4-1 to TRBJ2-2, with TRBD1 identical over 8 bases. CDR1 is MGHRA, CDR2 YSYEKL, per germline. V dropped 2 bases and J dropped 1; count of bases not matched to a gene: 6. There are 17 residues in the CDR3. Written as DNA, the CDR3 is TGCGCCAGCAGCCAAAGGGCCGGGACAGGGAACACCGGGGAGCTGTTTTTT. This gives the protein CASSQRAGTGNTGELFF.

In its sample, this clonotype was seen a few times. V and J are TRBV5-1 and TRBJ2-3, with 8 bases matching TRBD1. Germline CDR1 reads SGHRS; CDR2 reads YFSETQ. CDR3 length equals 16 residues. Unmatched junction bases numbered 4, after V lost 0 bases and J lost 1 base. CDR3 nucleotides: TGCGCCAGCAGCTTGGCGGCGACAGGGGGCACAGATACGCAGTATTTT. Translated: CASSLAATGGTDTQYF.